Each of the 7 T cell receptor beta chains below was sequenced from the same sample in a study of technical replicates of blood from four donors. Clones were sequenced by immunoSEQ multiplex PCR, and TCRdb holds only the in-frame ones, with some missing. The data show 65,000 to 95,000 clones, with roughly 98% seen just once and approximately 0.14% held by the top ten. Sequencing was performed on T cells isolated from PBMCs. The receptors come from a human donor in good health.

The rearrangement uses TRBV29-1 and TRBJ2-5, with D maybe TRBD2 (7 bases). V lost 6 bases and J 5 bases, leaving 13 bases between the germline ends. Germline V gene lookup returns CDR1 SQVTM and CDR2 ANQGSEA. The CDR3 is made up of 12 amino acids. As DNA, the CDR3 is TGCAGCGTCGCCGAGGGGGGGGAGACCCAGTACTTC. Translated: CSVAEGGETQYF.

The rearrangement joins TRBV6-1 to TRBJ2-3, with a possible D match to TRBD1 (6 bases). Per the germline V gene, CDR1 is MNHNS and CDR2 is SASEGT. The CDR3 is 15 amino acids. V was trimmed by 1 base and J by 0 bases, leaving 8 bases between them. CDR3 sequence reads: CASSEGRGSTDTQYF. The CDR3 DNA follows: TGTGCCAGCAGTGAAGGCAGGGGCAGCACAGATACGCAGTATTTT.

The chain uses TRBV6-1 and TRBJ2-5; D is possibly TRBD2 (6 bases). Germline loops: CDR1 MNHNS, CDR2 SASEGT. This CDR3 has 21 amino acids. Deletions cut 2 bases from V and 1 base from J, with 29 bases between. CDR3 sequence (DNA): TGTGCCAGCAGTGAACACCCAATTAATACCTTCGGGGGAGAGGCCCAAGAGACCCAGTACTTC. This gives the protein CASSEHPINTFGGEAQETQYF.

The chain uses TRBV2 and TRBJ1-5; D not resolved. This CDR3 is built from 17 residues. Germline lookup yields CDR1 SNHLY and CDR2 FYNNEI. The V and J ends lost 0 bases and 1 base respectively, with 13 bases between them. CDR3 amino acids: CASSEALRQVSNQPQHF. The CDR3 DNA sequence: TGTGCCAGCAGTGAAGCGCTCAGGCAGGTCAGCAATCAGCCCCAGCATTTT.

The V call is TRBV6-5, the J call TRBJ1-5, with D maybe TRBD1 (6 bases). There are 15 residues in the CDR3. Trimming cost V 0 bases and J 4 bases, with 10 bases left between them. In germline, CDR1 is MNHEY, CDR2 SVGAGI. The CDR3 region is CASSYSSQGNQPQHF. The CDR3 nucleotides are TGTGCCAGCAGTTACTCGTCACAGGGAAATCAGCCCCAGCATTTT.

The V and J genes are TRBV9 and TRBJ1-6, with TRBD1 as a possible D gene (5 bases). The CDR3 extends over 14 amino acids. Germline V gives CDR1 SGDLS, CDR2 YYNGEE. V lost 0 bases, J lost 9 bases, and 10 bases lay in between. The DNA of the CDR3 is TGTGCCAGCAGCGTAGGGCAGGGAATTTCACCCCTCCACTTT. Translating it yields CASSVGQGISPLHF.

The chain combines TRBV23-1 with TRBJ2-7, with 11 nucleotides matching TRBD2. TRBV23-1 is reported as an ORF; its role is uncertain. The ends lost 0 bases at V and 6 bases at J; junction bases unmatched: 19. The CDR3 has 20 amino acids. The CDR3 DNA is TGCGCCAGCAGTCAATCGAGGCGGGCTAGCGGGAGGTCCTTCCTCGGCGAGCAGTACTTC. It specifies CASSQSRRASGRSFLGEQYF.